The clone carrying this T cell receptor (beta chain) counts as medium-sized. Its antigen is not identified. The data stem from a study of CD8+CD57+ T cells in acquired aplastic anemia. The use of genomic DNA as template underpinned the TCR beta VDJ and CDR3 profiling. Each CDR3 protein is one row after TCRdb ran MiXCR on the reads. The repertoire includes fewer than 70,000 distinct CDR3 sequences, almost 55% of them detected once, and about 8.3% sits in the top ten. The V gene lost 3 bases and the J gene lost 1 base, with 0 bases spanning the gap. The germline V gene encodes CDR1 SEHNR and CDR2 FQNEAQ (reference sequence). The CDR3 is made up of 11 amino acids. General study points: Patient and control CD8+ Simpson's diversity was not significantly different.

The specimen was sorted CD4+, CD8+, or CD8+CD57+ T cells (not recorded which) from PBMCs. The genes are TRBV7-9 and TRBJ1-1; D not resolved. The TCR originated in a human donor in good health, serving as a control. CDR3 bases: TGTGCCAGCAGCTTGAACACTGAAGCTTTCTTT. Encoded protein: CASSLNTEAFF.